This T cell receptor (beta chain) appears in the sequencing data of a study of Graves' ophthalmopathy and Graves' hyperthyroidism. The wider study: Peripheral blood samples were taken at initial diagnosis, before any treatment. Study-wide results and caveats: Both a roughly 65% sensitivity and an approximately 72% specificity characterized the model's predictions of ophthalmopathy progression.

The table lists this clonotype with many counts. What it binds is unknown. Amplified TCR beta CDR3 regions were obtained using RNA transcripts as template. An opening RT-PCR round employed HTBI primers and preceded a second-round multiplex PCR. TCRdb reprocessed the multiplex PCR reads via MiXCR and lists one record per CDR3 protein. The sample shows more than 300,000 distinct CDR3 sequences, just over 15% of them seen only once. V lost 8 bases to trimming and J lost 3 bases, with 7 bases between them. The CDR3 contains 12 residues. Enrollment excluded any patients with other autoimmune diseases, uncontrolled infections, pregnancy or lactation. The PBMCs were taken from approximately 11 ml of fresh peripheral blood.

Material for sequencing was peripheral blood. The chain links TRBV12-3 or TRBV12-4 to TRBJ2-2; D remains unclear. The origin of this receptor is a woman between 18 and 30 years old with stable Graves' hyperthyroidism. The CDR3 bases are TGTGCCAGCCCTAAGTACACCGGGGAGCTGTTTTTT. Its translation: CASPKYTGELFF.